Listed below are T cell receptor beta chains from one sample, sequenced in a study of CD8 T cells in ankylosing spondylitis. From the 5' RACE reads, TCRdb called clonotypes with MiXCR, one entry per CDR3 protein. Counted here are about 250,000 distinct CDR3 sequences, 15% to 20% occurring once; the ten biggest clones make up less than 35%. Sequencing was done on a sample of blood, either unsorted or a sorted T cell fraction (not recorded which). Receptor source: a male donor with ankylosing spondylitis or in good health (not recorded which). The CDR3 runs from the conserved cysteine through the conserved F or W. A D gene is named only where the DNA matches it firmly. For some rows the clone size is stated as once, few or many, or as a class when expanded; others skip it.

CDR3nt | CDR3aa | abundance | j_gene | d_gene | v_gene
TGTGCCAGCACCGACCAGAGGAAAGATACGCAGTATTTT | CASTDQRKDTQYF | few | TRBJ2-3 | - | TRBV12-3/TRBV12-4
TGTGCCAGCAGAGAACCGGGACAGCGATTTAATGAGCAGTTCTTC | CASREPGQRFNEQFF | few | TRBJ2-1 | TRBD1 | TRBV2
TGTGCCAGCAGTTTTTCGGGAGATGGCACAGATACGCAGTATTTT | CASSFSGDGTDTQYF | many | TRBJ2-3 | - | TRBV12-3/TRBV12-4
TGTGCCAGCAGCTTTCTAAGTTTGGGCGAGCAGTACTTC | CASSFLSLGEQYF | many | TRBJ2-7 | - | TRBV7-6
TGTGCCAGCAGCTTAAGCGGGACTTCTGGAAACACCATATATTTT | CASSLSGTSGNTIYF | few | TRBJ1-3 | - | TRBV7-2
TGTGCCAGCAGCTTAGCATCAAACACAGATACGCAGTATTTT | CASSLASNTDTQYF | - | TRBJ2-3 | - | TRBV7-8
TGCAGCGTTGACGGACTAGCGGGGAACACCGGGGAGCTGTTTTTT | CSVDGLAGNTGELFF | few | TRBJ2-2 | TRBD2 | TRBV29-1
TGCGCCAGCAGCCAACTTGGACTAGCGGGAGCGTACGAGCAGTACTTC | CASSQLGLAGAYEQYF | - | TRBJ2-7 | TRBD2 | TRBV4-1
TGCGCCAGCAGCCAAGGGAGGGGGCGGACAGATACGCAGTATTTT | CASSQGRGRTDTQYF | few | TRBJ2-3 | - | TRBV4-3
TGCGCCAGCTATAGGGGGGAAGGGGAGAGCTCCTACGAGCAGTACTTC | CASYRGEGESSYEQYF | few | TRBJ2-7 | - | TRBV10-2
TGCAGTGCTGGCGAAGCTATAGCGGGAGGTTACGAGCAGTACTTC | CSAGEAIAGGYEQYF | - | TRBJ2-7 | TRBD2 | TRBV20-1
TGCAGTGCCAGGACTAGCGGACCCCAAGAGACCCAGTACTTC | CSARTSGPQETQYF | - | TRBJ2-5 | TRBD2 | TRBV20-1
TGTGCCAGCAGTTTACCCGGGACAGGGGGCGATGAAGCTTTCTTT | CASSLPGTGGDEAFF | few | TRBJ1-1 | TRBD1 | TRBV12-3/TRBV12-4
TGTGCCAGCAGCCCCTCTGACGAGCAGTACTTC | CASSPSDEQYF | - | TRBJ2-7 | - | TRBV7-9
TGTGCCTGGAGTTCTGATACCGGGGAGCTGTTTTTT | CAWSSDTGELFF | - | TRBJ2-2 | - | TRBV30
TGTGCCAGCAGTTATACTGCGGGATATTCGGGTGAGCAGTTCTTC | CASSYTAGYSGEQFF | many | TRBJ2-1 | - | TRBV6-5
TGCGCCAGCAGCTTGGTCGGGACGGCGATTGGGGAGCTGTTTTTT | CASSLVGTAIGELFF | few | TRBJ2-2 | - | TRBV5-1
TGCAGTGCTAGAGAGAGTAGAGTAGGGCGTCAGATTTACAATGAGCAGTTCTTC | CSARESRVGRQIYNEQFF | - | TRBJ2-1 | - | TRBV20-1
TGCGCCAGCAGCCAAGCCAGAAACAATGAGCAGTTCTTC | CASSQARNNEQFF | few | TRBJ2-1 | - | TRBV4-1
TGTGCCAGTAGTCCGATGCCCAGGGGGGACTATGGCTACACCTTC | CASSPMPRGDYGYTF | few | TRBJ1-2 | TRBD1 | TRBV19
TGTGCCAGCAGTTTATTAGTAGCTAGCCCAGATACGCAGTATTTT | CASSLLVASPDTQYF | - | TRBJ2-3 | - | TRBV27
TGTGCCAGCAGCCAGCGGACAGCGGCAAACTCTGGGGCCAACGTCCTGACTTTC | CASSQRTAANSGANVLTF | - | TRBJ2-6 | - | TRBV11-1
TGTGCCAGCAGCTTAGATCCGACTAGCGGCACGTACTTC | CASSLDPTSGTYF | few | TRBJ2-5 | TRBD2 | TRBV7-6
TGCGCCAGCAGCCAAGGACAGCAAACCGGGGAGCTGTTTTTT | CASSQGQQTGELFF | few | TRBJ2-2 | - | TRBV4-3
TGTGCCAGCAGCGGGGAGTGGCTAGCGGGAGTCGATTGGCAGTTCTTC | CASSGEWLAGVDWQFF | - | TRBJ2-1 | TRBD2 | TRBV11-1
TGCGCCAGCAGCGAAGGGACTAGCGGGAGGGGAAATGAGCAGTTCTTC | CASSEGTSGRGNEQFF | many | TRBJ2-1 | TRBD2 | TRBV5-1
TGTGCCAGCAGCTTCCCCGGGACCTCCACAGATACGCAGTATTTT | CASSFPGTSTDTQYF | many | TRBJ2-3 | - | TRBV7-2
TGTGCCAGCAGTTACTCACTTACAACCGGGACAGGGGGGGATCAGCCCCAGCATTTT | CASSYSLTTGTGGDQPQHF | - | TRBJ1-5 | TRBD1 | TRBV6-5
TGCGCCAGCAGCCACGCCAGGTACAATGAGCAGTTCTTC | CASSHARYNEQFF | - | TRBJ2-1 | - | TRBV4-1
TGTGCCAGCAGCTCAGCTGAGCAAAAAGATACGCAGTATTTT | CASSSAEQKDTQYF | few | TRBJ2-3 | - | TRBV7-9
TGTGCCAGCAGCCCGGGGGGACAAGTCTTGAACACCGGGGAGCTGTTTTTT | CASSPGGQVLNTGELFF | - | TRBJ2-2 | - | TRBV5-6
TGCGCCAGCAGCCAAGATTCAGCAGGGGAAGCTTTCTTT | CASSQDSAGEAFF | - | TRBJ1-1 | - | TRBV4-3
TGCGCCAGCAGCCAAGGACAGGGGGTCCATGGCTACACCTTC | CASSQGQGVHGYTF | - | TRBJ1-2 | TRBD1 | TRBV4-3
TGTGCCAGCAGTCCCCTTGGGGGATTCACAGATACGCAGTATTTT | CASSPLGGFTDTQYF | few | TRBJ2-3 | - | TRBV12-3/TRBV12-4
TGCAGCGCTGTAGGCGTCCTGAATGAGCAGTTCTTC | CSAVGVLNEQFF | - | TRBJ2-1 | - | TRBV29-1
TGTGCCAGCAGCCCAGGGTCCAGCACAGATACGCAGTATTTT | CASSPGSSTDTQYF | few | TRBJ2-3 | - | TRBV9